This TCR beta chain is from a study of blood T cells in healthy people across ages (dated by TCRdb to the mid-2010s). Concerning the study at large: In model experiments, template switching captured about one uniquely barcoded TCR beta cDNA molecule for every two T cells. For two donors (one aged 18 to 29 and one aged 80 or older), the study analyzed two additional independent replicas of 1 million unique cDNA reads from the same blood draw. The donors were split into four age groups: young (average around 15 years), middle-aged (more than 35), aged (roughly 68) and long-lived (roughly 88). To track age-related changes in TCR beta repertoire diversity, the study relied on deep sequencing normalized with unique cDNA molecular identifiers. To avoid experimental bias, donors of different ages were spread randomly across the sequencing lanes.

A remark on this clonotype: There is no known antigen for this receptor. Qualities for individual bases were not recorded, and no much larger clone is one base off.

Libraries were constructed by 5' RACE. Sequenced on an Illumina HiSeq 2500. A second PCR of about 6 to 11 cycles was performed with a sample-barcoded 5' primer and a J-beta primer mix. A unique molecular identifier was introduced onto each TCR beta cDNA molecule by a template-switch 5' adaptor carrying 12 random nucleotides. Each sample yielded at least 2.5 million CDR3-containing paired-end reads. The Mint cDNA synthesis kit, primed by a TRBC-specific oligonucleotide, was used to synthesize first-strand cDNA from all RNA. Following uracil-DNA glycosylase treatment, all cDNA underwent a first 18-cycle PCR with the universal primers M1SS and BC2_uni_R. Regarding the original processing steps: For normalization, 1 million high-quality reads were randomly selected from each sample, with every read carrying a distinct molecular identifier. Reads with shared molecular identifiers were discarded instead of being binned into consensus sequences. MiTCR, run with a Q25 quality threshold and the strictest error-elimination algorithm, handled CDR3 identification, clonotype clustering and error correction. A nonparametric unseen species model with Euler transformation was used to estimate a lower bound on total TCR beta diversity. TCRdb itself trimmed the public reads at Q25 with fastp, ran MiXCR and retained productive beta chains. Duplicate CDR3 protein sequences are folded into a single record with the most common DNA and genes. These V and J calls derive from TCRdb rather than the authors' analysis. This sample lists more than 800,000 distinct CDR3 sequences; more than 35% were detected once. The ten largest clones take up approximately 20% of the sample.

Systemically healthy Caucasian individuals from Russia, about 38 in total and aged about 6 to 95 years, were included as donors. Around 9.9 milliliters of peripheral blood were collected from each donor into EDTA-treated Vacutainer tubes. Ficoll-Paque density-gradient centrifugation was used to isolate PBMCs, with at least 6.5 million per sample. Total RNA, at least 5 micrograms per sample, was extracted from PBMCs with Trizol reagent. For every donor, flow cytometry on a PBMC aliquot measured the percentage of naive CD45RAhigh/CD27high T cells. V is shortened by 6 bases, J by 10 bases, and the region joining them spans 16 bases. The CDR3 runs 13 amino acids, cysteine and phenylalanine included. Just the 39-base CDR3 DNA is kept, in frame starting at base 1. According to the germline V gene, CDR1 reads MNHEY and CDR2 reads SVGAGI. Beyond this particular receptor, the publication reports: Bulk unsorted PBMC profiling prevented conclusive comparison of naive and antigen-experienced compartments. The long-lived group showed more naive CD4+ T cells, fewer expanded clones and increased TCR diversity than the aged group, suggesting age selection. Estimates of total diversity based on one million sequenced T cells were considered lower bounds and underestimates. Observed TCR beta diversity per million T cells fell roughly linearly with age, and a significant reduction was already apparent by age roughly 40. Because the CMV infection status of the donors was unknown, age-related changes in expanded clonotypes may potentially have been confounded. The percentage of naive T cells measured by flow cytometry correlated strongly with observed TCR beta diversity.

This clonotype was obtained from a woman aged 60-70 years in good health. The receptor chain draws on TRBV6-5 and TRBJ2-1; TRBD1 is possibly the D segment (6 matching bases). The sample comprised blood. The nucleotides are TGTGCCAGCAGCTTACAGGGATCCCACGAGCAGTTCTTC. It translates to CASSLQGSHEQFF.